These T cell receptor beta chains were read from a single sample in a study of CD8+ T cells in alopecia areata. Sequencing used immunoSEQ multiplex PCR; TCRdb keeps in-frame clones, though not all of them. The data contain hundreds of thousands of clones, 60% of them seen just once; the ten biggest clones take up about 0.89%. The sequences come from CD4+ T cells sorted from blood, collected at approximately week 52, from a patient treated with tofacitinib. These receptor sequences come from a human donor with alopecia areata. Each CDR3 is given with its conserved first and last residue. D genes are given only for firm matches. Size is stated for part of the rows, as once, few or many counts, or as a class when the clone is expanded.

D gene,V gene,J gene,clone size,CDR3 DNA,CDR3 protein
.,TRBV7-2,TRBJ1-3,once,TGTGCCAGCAGCCCCCCCGGGGGAAACACCATATATTTT,CASSPPGGNTIYF
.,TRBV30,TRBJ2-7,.,TGTGCCTGGAGTGTACCAGGGGTAAGCTCCTACGAGCAGTACTTC,CAWSVPGVSSYEQYF
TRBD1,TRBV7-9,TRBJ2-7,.,TGTGCCAGCAGCTCCTTAGGGGGACAGGGGTCGCAGTACTTC,CASSSLGGQGSQYF
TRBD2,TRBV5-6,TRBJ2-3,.,TGTGCCAGCAGCTTGTATGGGACTAGCGGGGAGGATACGCAGTATTTT,CASSLYGTSGEDTQYF
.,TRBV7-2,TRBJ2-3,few,TGTGCCAGCAGCTTAGCGCTTAGGCGAGATACGCAGTATTTT,CASSLALRRDTQYF
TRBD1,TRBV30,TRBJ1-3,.,TGTGCCGGGACAGATTCTGGAAACACCATATATTTT,CAGTDSGNTIYF
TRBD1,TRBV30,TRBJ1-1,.,TGTGCCTGGAGTCGGCGGACAGGACAGAACACTGAAGCTTTCTTT,CAWSRRTGQNTEAFF
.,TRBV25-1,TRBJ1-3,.,TGTGCCAGCAGTGACTCTGGAAACACCATATATTTT,CASSDSGNTIYF
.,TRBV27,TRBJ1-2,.,TGTGCCAGCAGTCTCTCGGGGCCTACTTATGGCTACACCTTC,CASSLSGPTYGYTF
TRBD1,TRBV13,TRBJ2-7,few,TGTGCCAGCAGCTCGGGACAGCTCTCCTACGAGCAGTACTTC,CASSSGQLSYEQYF
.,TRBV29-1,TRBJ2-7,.,TGCAGCGTGGCCCCTGATAGATCCTACGAGCAGTACTTC,CSVAPDRSYEQYF
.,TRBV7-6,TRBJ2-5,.,TGTGCCAGCAGCTTAGTCCCAGCGGGTAGCCAAGAGACCCAGTACTTC,CASSLVPAGSQETQYF
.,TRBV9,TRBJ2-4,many,TGTGCCAGCAGCGTAGGAGGAGGGGGCAGCCAAAACATTCAGTACTTC,CASSVGGGGSQNIQYF
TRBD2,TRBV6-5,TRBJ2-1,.,TGTGCCAGCAGGACACTAGCGGGACACAATGAGCAGTTCTTC,CASRTLAGHNEQFF
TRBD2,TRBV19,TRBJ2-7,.,TGTGCCAGTAGTACTAGCGGGGGCTACGAGCAGTACTTC,CASSTSGGYEQYF
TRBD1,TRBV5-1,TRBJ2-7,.,TGCGCCAGCAGCCCAGACAGGGTCCCCTACGAGCAGTACTTC,CASSPDRVPYEQYF
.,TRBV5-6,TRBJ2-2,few,TGTGCCAGCAGCTTGTACACGGGACCCCGCACCGGGGAGCTGTTTTTT,CASSLYTGPRTGELFF
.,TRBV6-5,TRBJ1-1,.,TGTGCCAGCGGTTTGGTTGGGATCCCTGAAGCTTTCTTT,CASGLVGIPEAFF
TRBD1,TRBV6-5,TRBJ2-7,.,TGTGCCAGCAGGAGGGACAGGGTCCACGAGCAGTACTTC,CASRRDRVHEQYF
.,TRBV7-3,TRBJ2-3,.,TGTGCCAGCAGCTCGGAGCTCGGAAATACGCAGTATTTT,CASSSELGNTQYF
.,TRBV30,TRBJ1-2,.,TGTGCCTGGAGTGTTGTGCGTAACTATGGCTACACCTTC,CAWSVVRNYGYTF
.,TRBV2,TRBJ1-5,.,TGTGCCAGCAGAGGGGGGCTCGGCAATCAGCCCCAGCATTTT,CASRGGLGNQPQHF
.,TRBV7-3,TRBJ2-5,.,TGTGCCAGCAGCTTATTGGCAGGGCAAGAGACCCAGTACTTC,CASSLLAGQETQYF
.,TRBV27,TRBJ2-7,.,TGTGCCAGCGGACGCTCCTACGAGCAGTACTTC,CASGRSYEQYF
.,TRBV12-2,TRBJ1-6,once,TGTGCAAGTCGCTTAGCGACAGGAGACAATTCACCCCTCCACTTT,CASRLATGDNSPLHF
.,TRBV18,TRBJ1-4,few,TGTGCCAGCTCACCCCAAACGACTGGGGGCGAAAAACTGTTTTTT,CASSPQTTGGEKLFF
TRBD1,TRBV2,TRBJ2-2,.,TGTGCCACGACCGGGACAGGGGGTAACACCGGGGAGCTGTTTTTT,CATTGTGGNTGELFF
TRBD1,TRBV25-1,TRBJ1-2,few,TGTGCCAGCAGTGAATCAGCGGGACAGGGGGCGCGAGGCTACACCTTC,CASSESAGQGARGYTF
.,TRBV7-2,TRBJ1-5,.,TGTGCCAGCAGCTTGTGGGGGAATCAGCCCCAGCATTTT,CASSLWGNQPQHF
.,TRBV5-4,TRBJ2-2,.,TGTGCCAGCAGCCCGAGGACGAACACCGGGGAGCTGTTTTTT,CASSPRTNTGELFF
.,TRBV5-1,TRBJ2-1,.,TGCGCCAGCAGCGGGTTGGCTAGTCCCCACAATGAGCAGTTCTTC,CASSGLASPHNEQFF
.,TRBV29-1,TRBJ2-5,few,TGCAGCGTTGATGGGGGACTTGAGACCCAGTACTTC,CSVDGGLETQYF
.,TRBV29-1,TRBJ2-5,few,TGCAGCGTCCTCAGACAGGCGATAGAGACCCAGTACTTC,CSVLRQAIETQYF
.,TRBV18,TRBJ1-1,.,TGTGCCAGCTCACCATTACAGGGAAACACTGAAGCTTTCTTT,CASSPLQGNTEAFF
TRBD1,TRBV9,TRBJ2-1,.,TGTGCCAGCAGCGTCCCCGGGCAGGGGGCGCTTCCTGAGCAGTTCTTC,CASSVPGQGALPEQFF
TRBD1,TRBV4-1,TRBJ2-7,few,TGCGCCAGCAGCCTGGACAGGGCCTCCTACGAGCAGTACTTC,CASSLDRASYEQYF
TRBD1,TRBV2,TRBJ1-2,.,TGTGCCAGCAGGTCCGACAGGGGAAATGGCTATGGCTACACCTTC,CASRSDRGNGYGYTF
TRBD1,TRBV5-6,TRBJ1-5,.,TGTGCCAGCAGCTCGGGACAGGGCCTGGAAGGCAATCAGCCCCAGCATTTT,CASSSGQGLEGNQPQHF
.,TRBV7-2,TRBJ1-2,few,TGTGCCAGCAGCCCATCATTCCCGTCTGGTGGCTACACCTTC,CASSPSFPSGGYTF
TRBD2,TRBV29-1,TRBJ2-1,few,TGCAGCGTTGTCAGGCTAGCGGGGGGAAACAATGAGCAGTTCTTC,CSVVRLAGGNNEQFF
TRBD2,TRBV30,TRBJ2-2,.,TGTGCCTGGAGTCCCTTGGGGGGGACCGGGGAGCTGTTTTTT,CAWSPLGGTGELFF
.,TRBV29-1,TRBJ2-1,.,TGCAGCGTTACTGTCCGGGCCGTGGGGGATGAGCAGTTCTTC,CSVTVRAVGDEQFF
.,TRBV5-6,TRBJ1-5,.,TGTGCCAGCAGCCCTCGTTGGGAAAACCAGCCCCAGCATTTT,CASSPRWENQPQHF
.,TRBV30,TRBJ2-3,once,TGTGCCTGGAGTAAGTCCAGGGGAACAGATACGCAGTATTTT,CAWSKSRGTDTQYF
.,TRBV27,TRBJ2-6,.,TGTGCCAGCAGCTTTACAGGACAGCTCTCTGGGGCCAACGTCCTGACTTTC,CASSFTGQLSGANVLTF
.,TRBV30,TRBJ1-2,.,TGTGCCTGGAGTCCAGGGAACTATGGCTACACCTTC,CAWSPGNYGYTF
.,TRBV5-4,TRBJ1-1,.,TGTGCCAGCAGCACGGAACAGAACACTGAAGCTTTCTTT,CASSTEQNTEAFF
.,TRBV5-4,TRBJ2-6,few,TGTGCCAGCAGCTTGGCGATGTCTGGGGCCAACGTCCTGACTTTC,CASSLAMSGANVLTF
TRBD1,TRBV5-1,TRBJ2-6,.,TGCGCCAGCAGCTTGGCCCCTACAGGGGGTGGGGCCAACGTCCTGACTTTC,CASSLAPTGGGANVLTF
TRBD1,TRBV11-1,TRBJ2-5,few,TGTGCCAGCAGCCGACCGGGACAGGGGGTAGAGACCCAGTACTTC,CASSRPGQGVETQYF
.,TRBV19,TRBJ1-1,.,TGTGCCACCAAGGAGAAATCAGGCACTGAAGCTTTCTTT,CATKEKSGTEAFF
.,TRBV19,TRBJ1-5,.,TGTGCCAGTACCCCAGAAGCGGGGGTGCCCAATCAGCCCCAGCATTTT,CASTPEAGVPNQPQHF
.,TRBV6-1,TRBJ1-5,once,TGTGCCAGCAGTGGGGGAGGGACGCAGCCCCAGCATTTT,CASSGGGTQPQHF
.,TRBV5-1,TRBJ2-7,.,TGCGCCAGCAGCCGGCAGGGGTTACGAGACTACGAGCAGTACTTC,CASSRQGLRDYEQYF
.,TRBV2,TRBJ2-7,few,TGTGCCAGCATTCGAGTTTCCTACGAGCAGTACTTC,CASIRVSYEQYF
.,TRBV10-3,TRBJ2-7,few,TGTGCCGCCAGGGGACCAGGGTCATACGAGCAGTACTTC,CAARGPGSYEQYF
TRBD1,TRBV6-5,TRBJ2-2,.,TGTGCCAGCAGGCGACAGGGCGGGAACACCGGGGAGCTGTTTTTT,CASRRQGGNTGELFF
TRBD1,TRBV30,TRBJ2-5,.,TGTGCCTGGGACAGGGTGTACCAAGAGACCCAGTACTTC,CAWDRVYQETQYF
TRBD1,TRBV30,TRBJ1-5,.,TGTGCCTGGAGTGTATCGAGACAGGGCGGCCAGCCCCAGCATTTT,CAWSVSRQGGQPQHF